This passage covers 21 T cell receptor beta chains from one sample sequenced in a study of blood T cell repertoires in COVID-19. TCRdb's copy holds only in-frame clones and misses some; the assay was immunoSEQ multiplex PCR. Altogether 310,000 or so clones are present, more than 75% being singletons, with the ten largest covering around 1.5%. The sequencing input was peripheral blood. These TCRs come from a woman aged 45 to 65 with acute or convalescent COVID-19.

This clone was observed a single time. The chain has TRBV6-5 and TRBJ2-7, with D perhaps TRBD2 (7 bases). Looked up from germline, CDR1 is MNHEY and CDR2 is SVGAGI. The CDR3 contains 14 residues. V was shortened by 6 bases and J by 0 bases, with 12 bases between the two germline ends. Here the CDR3 reads CASRSGGHSYEQYF. The DNA for the CDR3 is TGTGCCAGCAGGTCCGGGGGGCACTCCTACGAGCAGTACTTC.

The chain joins TRBV7-2 to TRBJ2-7, with 14 bases aligning to TRBD2. The CDR3 loop spans 14 amino acids. Germline V gene data show CDR1 as SGHTA and CDR2 as FQGNSA. The ends lost 4 bases at V and 7 bases at J; junction bases unmatched: 3. The CDR3 DNA reads as TGTGCCAGCAGCTCCGGACTAGCGGGGGGTGAGCAGTACTTC. Translated, it gives CASSSGLAGGEQYF.

The table lists this clone with a count of one. The CDR3 DNA follows: TGTGCCAGCAGCCTTCGGACAGGGGGCGATGAAAAACTGTTTTTT. Translating it yields CASSLRTGGDEKLFF. V gene TRBV13 combines with J gene TRBJ1-4; TRBD1 matches 11 bases. The V and J ends lost 5 bases and 6 bases, in that order; junction bases with no gene match: 5. From germline, CDR1 is PRHDT and CDR2 FYEKMQ (reference sequence). CDR3 length equals 15 residues.

The genes are TRBV2 and TRBJ2-1; 15 positions agree with TRBD2. There are 16 residues in the CDR3. V gave up 6 bases and J gave up 2 bases; unmatched junction bases: 2. Germline lookup yields CDR1 SNHLY and CDR2 FYNNEI. CDR3 coding DNA: TGTGCCAGCAGGGGACTAGCGGGAGGTGCCTACAATGAGCAGTTCTTC. Translation gives CASRGLAGGAYNEQFF.

The chain is built from TRBV6-2 or TRBV6-3 and TRBJ2-7, with TRBD2 identical over 12 bases. The CDR3 is 15 amino acids. Germline V gives CDR1 MNHEY, CDR2 SVGEGT. V lost 3 bases to trimming and J lost 6 bases; unmatched junction nucleotides: 6. DNA of the CDR3: TGTGCCAGCAGTTATGGGGCTAGCGGGAGGGCCGAGCAGTACTTC. Encoded protein: CASSYGASGRAEQYF.

The V and J genes are TRBV29-1 and TRBJ1-1; 12 positions match TRBD1. V lost 1 base, J lost 3 bases, and 15 bases stayed unmatched. The CDR3 is made up of 19 amino acids. Germline CDR1 reads SQVTM; CDR2 reads ANQGSEA. CDR3 amino acids: CSVEGQHLRDRGRDTEAFF. The CDR3, as DNA: TGCAGCGTTGAAGGTCAACACCTTCGGGACAGGGGGCGGGACACTGAAGCTTTCTTT.

The CDR3 protein is CASSHGGQANEKLFF. CDR3 bases: TGTGCCAGCAGCCACGGGGGGCAGGCTAATGAAAAACTGTTTTTT. This chain links TRBV3-1 (or the pseudogene TRBV3-2) with TRBJ1-4; weak D call: TRBD1 (6 bases). The germline CDR1 and CDR2 sequences are LGHDT and YNNKEL (reference sequence). V was pared by 3 bases and J by 3 bases, with 11 bases between. CDR3 length: 15 amino acids.

V is TRBV6-4 and J is TRBJ2-7; tentatively, D is TRBD1 (6 bases). The V gene lost 1 base and the J gene lost 2 bases, with 15 bases spanning the gap. CDR3 length: 16 amino acids. The germline V gene encodes CDR1 MRHNA and CDR2 SNTAGT. The CDR3 region has the DNA TGTGCCAGCAGTGACTTACAGGGACCCGAAACCTACGAGCAGTACTTC. Translated, it gives CASSDLQGPETYEQYF.

The chain employs TRBV28 and TRBJ2-2, with a weak D call TRBD2 (7 bases). Trimming cost V 3 bases and J 2 bases, with 16 bases left between them. Germline CDR1 reads MDHEN; CDR2 reads SYDVKM. This CDR3 comprises 17 residues. CDR3 loop: CASSFLGGQKNTGELFF. In DNA form, the CDR3 reads TGTGCCAGCAGTTTTCTCGGGGGGCAGAAAAACACCGGGGAGCTGTTTTTT.

This chain joins TRBV6-2 or TRBV6-3 and TRBJ2-1, with D possibly being TRBD2 (6 bases). V lost 2 bases and J 4 bases, leaving 12 bases between the germline ends. The germline V gene has CDR1 MNHEY and CDR2 SVGEGT. This CDR3 contains 15 residues. DNA of the CDR3: TGTGCCAGCAGTTACCCGATTAGCGGTTACAATGAGCAGTTCTTC. This translates into CASSYPISGYNEQFF.

This clone appeared a single time. J is TRBJ1-6 and V is TRBV27; D might be TRBD1 (5 bases). This CDR3 comprises 14 residues. V was shortened by 6 bases and J by 11 bases, with 17 bases between the two germline ends. Germline V gives CDR1 MNHEY, CDR2 SMNVEV (reference sequence). CDR3 sequence reads: CASRLEGNVAPLHF. CDR3 DNA sequence: TGTGCCAGCAGACTGGAGGGGAACGTGGCACCCCTCCACTTT.

The V and J genes are TRBV6-1 and TRBJ1-6, with a tentative D call TRBD1 (5 bases). With 3 bases removed from V and 9 bases from J, the gap between germline ends came to 12 bases. This CDR3 is 14 amino acids long. The germline gives CDR1 MNHNS, CDR2 SASEGT. The CDR3 DNA reads TGTGCCAGCAGTGAGTTGCAGGGCAGTTCACCCCTCCACTTT. This translates into CASSELQGSSPLHF.

A few counts support this clone. This rearrangement joins TRBV28 to TRBJ2-7, with a tentative D call TRBD1 (6 bases). In germline, CDR1 is MDHEN, CDR2 SYDVKM. The CDR3 length is 13 residues. With 7 bases removed from V and 2 bases from J, the gap between germline ends came to 12 bases. CDR3 in amino acids: CASTPTGPYEQYF. For the CDR3, the DNA is TGTGCCAGCACCCCGACAGGCCCCTACGAGCAGTACTTC.

This clone came up once. The chain links TRBV28 to TRBJ2-7, with TRBD2 as a possible D gene (6 bases). CDR1 is MDHEN and CDR2 is SYDVKM in the germline V gene. The CDR3 has 13 amino acids. V was clipped by 11 bases and J by 0 bases, with 14 bases between them. CDR3 coding DNA: TGTGCCTTCGGCGGGACCCTCTCCTACGAGCAGTACTTC. Amino acid sequence: CAFGGTLSYEQYF.

This chain connects TRBV5-1 to TRBJ1-4, with D possibly TRBD1 on 5 matching bases. Per germline, CDR1 SGHRS and CDR2 YFSETQ. V lost 4 bases to trimming and J lost 8 bases, with 15 bases between them. The CDR3 extends over 14 amino acids. CDR3 residues: CASSRGVDGEKLFF. The CDR3, as DNA: TGCGCCAGCAGCCGGGGGGTGGATGGCGAAAAACTGTTTTTT.

V gene TRBV7-9 combines with J gene TRBJ1-4; possibly TRBD1 for D (5 bases). V was clipped by 6 bases and J by 5 bases, with 19 bases between them. CDR1 SEHNR and CDR2 FQNEAQ come from the germline V gene (reference sequence). The CDR3 runs 16 residues. The CDR3 sequence is CASRKGGQGENEKLFF. Written as DNA, the CDR3 is TGTGCCAGCAGAAAGGGTGGGCAGGGCGAGAATGAAAAACTGTTTTTT.

V usage is TRBV5-1 and J usage is TRBJ2-1, with 9 bases aligning to TRBD2. The V and J ends lost 0 bases and 4 bases, in that order; junction bases with no gene match: 2. This CDR3 is built from 15 residues. The germline V gene encodes CDR1 SGHRS and CDR2 YFSETQ. The CDR3 loop is CASSLGLAGYNEQFF. Written as DNA, the CDR3 is TGCGCCAGCAGCTTGGGGCTAGCGGGATACAATGAGCAGTTCTTC.

The chain joins TRBV5-6 to TRBJ2-3, with 8 bases matching TRBD2. Looked up from germline, CDR1 is SGHDT and CDR2 is YYEEEE. The CDR3 is 16 residues long. Trimming cost V 1 base and J 2 bases; bases outside gene matches: 6. CDR3: CASSLRSGSFTDTQYF. The CDR3 DNA reads TGTGCCAGCAGCTTGCGCAGCGGGAGTTTCACAGATACGCAGTATTTT.

The chain employs TRBV6-4 and TRBJ1-3, with 9 bases aligning to TRBD1. Germline V gene lookup returns CDR1 MRHNA and CDR2 SNTAGT. With 7 bases clipped from V and 0 bases from J, the junction kept 16 bases outside the gene matches. This CDR3 is 19 amino acids long. In DNA form, the CDR3 reads TGTGCCAGCAACCTCGAGCGAACTGGGACAGGGCTCTCTGGAAACACCATATATTTT. Translation: CASNLERTGTGLSGNTIYF.

This clone was detected a few times. The rearrangement uses TRBV18 and TRBJ1-2; 12 nucleotides agree with TRBD1. The CDR3 length is 16 residues. Germline CDR1 reads KGHSH; CDR2 reads LQKENI. The V gene end was trimmed by 3 bases and the J gene end by 3 bases; junction bases not matched to a gene: 5. For the CDR3, the DNA is TGTGCCAGCTCACCGGGGACAGGGGGCTTTGACTATGGCTACACCTTC. It encodes CASSPGTGGFDYGYTF.

This sequence joins TRBV29-1 and TRBJ1-2, with 9 bases identical to TRBD1. CDR3 length equals 15 residues. V dropped 5 bases and J dropped 3; count of bases not matched to a gene: 10. Germline V gene sequence: CDR1 SQVTM, CDR2 ANQGSEA. The CDR3, as DNA: TGCAGCGTTTTTGTACAGGGGGCAGTTGACTATGGCTACACCTTC. Protein sequence: CSVFVQGAVDYGYTF.